These T cell receptor beta chains were read from a single sample in a study of T cells in tumors and immune-related adverse events. Some clones are missing from TCRdb's copy, which holds only in-frame ones; the method was immunoSEQ multiplex PCR. The sample has about 22,000 clones, around 90% seen once. The sample here was lymph node tissue, taken from a patient treated with anti-PD-1 therapy. These receptors came from a female donor with metastatic renal cell carcinoma. Each CDR3 is given with its conserved first and last residue. Clone size is not always given. Where it is, it says once, few, many or a class for expanded clones.

j_gene: TRBJ1-1; len: 14; abundance: .; v_gene: TRBV6-1; CDR3aa: CASSVRGSDTEAFF
j_gene: TRBJ2-7; len: 14; abundance: .; v_gene: TRBV5-4; CDR3aa: CASSLAGVSYEQYF
j_gene: TRBJ2-1; len: 14; abundance: .; v_gene: TRBV10-1; CDR3aa: CASSERRDGDEQFF
j_gene: TRBJ2-7; len: 13; abundance: few; v_gene: TRBV27; CDR3aa: CASRRQGGHEQYF
j_gene: TRBJ2-7; len: 15; abundance: .; v_gene: TRBV5-1; CDR3aa: CASSLDGTVAYEQYF
j_gene: TRBJ2-5; len: 13; abundance: .; v_gene: TRBV7-9; CDR3aa: CASSPWGQETQYF
j_gene: TRBJ1-4; len: 14; abundance: .; v_gene: TRBV30; CDR3aa: CAWARQGRGEKLFF
j_gene: TRBJ2-2; len: 16; abundance: .; v_gene: TRBV6-5; CDR3aa: CASSYEGGTNTGELFF
j_gene: TRBJ2-5; len: 10; abundance: .; v_gene: TRBV2; CDR3aa: CASSIETQYF
j_gene: TRBJ2-5; len: 16; abundance: few; v_gene: TRBV29-1; CDR3aa: CSVEFGSGRLQETQYF
j_gene: TRBJ1-2; len: 13; abundance: .; v_gene: TRBV5-4; CDR3aa: CASSLRGGEGYTF
j_gene: TRBJ2-7; len: 12; abundance: .; v_gene: TRBV5-1; CDR3aa: CASSLEWGEQYF
j_gene: TRBJ2-7; len: 15; abundance: .; v_gene: TRBV4-1; CDR3aa: CASSQAAAGSYEQYF
j_gene: TRBJ2-7; len: 16; abundance: .; v_gene: TRBV28; CDR3aa: CASSAPGTGIWYEQYF
j_gene: TRBJ1-1; len: 14; abundance: .; v_gene: TRBV21-1; CDR3aa: CASSIKGMNTEAFF
j_gene: TRBJ1-1; len: 13; abundance: .; v_gene: TRBV19; CDR3aa: CASSWDRNTEAFF
j_gene: TRBJ1-2; len: 13; abundance: once; v_gene: TRBV6-5; CDR3aa: CASSLWPPYGYTF
j_gene: TRBJ1-5; len: 15; abundance: .; v_gene: TRBV2; CDR3aa: CASSETGQGYQPQHF
j_gene: TRBJ1-2; len: 14; abundance: .; v_gene: TRBV6-1; CDR3aa: CASSHSHRDYGYTF
j_gene: TRBJ2-7; len: 13; abundance: .; v_gene: TRBV6-5; CDR3aa: CASSRQASYEQYF
j_gene: TRBJ2-5; len: 13; abundance: .; v_gene: TRBV4-1; CDR3aa: CASSQDNRETQYF
j_gene: TRBJ2-7; len: 15; abundance: .; v_gene: TRBV5-4; CDR3aa: CASSLGRTASYEQYF
j_gene: TRBJ2-5; len: 13; abundance: once; v_gene: TRBV7-2; CDR3aa: CASSLAATRAQYF
j_gene: TRBJ2-5; len: 15; abundance: .; v_gene: TRBV14; CDR3aa: CASSLGGDLQETQYF
j_gene: TRBJ2-2; len: 13; abundance: .; v_gene: TRBV6-6; CDR3aa: CASRTTRAGELFF
j_gene: TRBJ1-1; len: 15; abundance: .; v_gene: TRBV18; CDR3aa: CASSRDRAKNTEAFF
j_gene: TRBJ2-1; len: 15; abundance: .; v_gene: TRBV6-5; CDR3aa: CASRPEAGGRNEQFF